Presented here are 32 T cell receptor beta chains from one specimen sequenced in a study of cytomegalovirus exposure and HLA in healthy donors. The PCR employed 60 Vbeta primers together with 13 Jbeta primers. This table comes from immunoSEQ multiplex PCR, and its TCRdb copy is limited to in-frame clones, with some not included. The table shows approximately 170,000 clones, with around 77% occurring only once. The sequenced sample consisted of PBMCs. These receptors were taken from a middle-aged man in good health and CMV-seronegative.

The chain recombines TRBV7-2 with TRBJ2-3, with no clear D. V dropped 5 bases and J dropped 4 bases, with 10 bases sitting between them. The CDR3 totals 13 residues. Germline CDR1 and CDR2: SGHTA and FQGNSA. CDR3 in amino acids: CASSPFTADTQYF. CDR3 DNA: TGTGCCAGCAGCCCTTTTACGGCAGATACGCAGTATTTT.

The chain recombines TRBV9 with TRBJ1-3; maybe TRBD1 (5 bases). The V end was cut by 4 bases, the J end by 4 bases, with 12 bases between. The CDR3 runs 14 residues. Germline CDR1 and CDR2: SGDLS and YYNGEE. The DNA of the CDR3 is TGTGCCAGCAGCCTTCTAGGGGCAGGAAACACCATATATTTT. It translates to CASSLLGAGNTIYF.

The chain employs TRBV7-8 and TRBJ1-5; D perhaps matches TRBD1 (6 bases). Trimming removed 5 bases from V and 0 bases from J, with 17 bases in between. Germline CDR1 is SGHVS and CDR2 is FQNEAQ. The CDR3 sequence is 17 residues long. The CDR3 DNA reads TGTGCCAGCAGCCCCCGGACAGAGCTATATAGCAATCAGCCCCAGCATTTT. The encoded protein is CASSPRTELYSNQPQHF.

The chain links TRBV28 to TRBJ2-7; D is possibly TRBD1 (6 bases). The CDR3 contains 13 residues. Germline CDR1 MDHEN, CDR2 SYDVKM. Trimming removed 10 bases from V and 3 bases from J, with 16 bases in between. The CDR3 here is CATSIGTLYEQYV. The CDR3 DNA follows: TGTGCCACATCCATCGGGACACTCTACGAGCAGTACGTC.

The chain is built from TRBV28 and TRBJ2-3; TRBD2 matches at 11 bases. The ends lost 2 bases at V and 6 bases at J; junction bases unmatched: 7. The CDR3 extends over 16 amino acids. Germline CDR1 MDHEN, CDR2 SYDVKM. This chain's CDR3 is CASSLSLAGGPDTQYF. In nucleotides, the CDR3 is TGTGCCAGCAGTTTAAGTCTAGCGGGAGGCCCCGATACGCAGTATTTT.

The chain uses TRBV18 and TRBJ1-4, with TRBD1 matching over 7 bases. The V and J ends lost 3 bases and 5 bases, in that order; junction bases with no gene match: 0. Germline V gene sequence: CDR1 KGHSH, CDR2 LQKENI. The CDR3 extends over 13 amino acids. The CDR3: CASSPGQNEKLFF. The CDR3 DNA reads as TGTGCCAGCTCACCGGGACAGAATGAAAAACTGTTTTTT. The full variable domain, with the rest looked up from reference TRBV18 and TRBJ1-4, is NAGVMQNPRHLVRRRGQEARLRCSPMKGHSHVYWYRQLPEEGLKFMVYLQKENIIDESGMPKERFSAEFPKEGPSILRIQQVVRGDSAAYFCASSPGQNEKLFFGSGTQLSVL.

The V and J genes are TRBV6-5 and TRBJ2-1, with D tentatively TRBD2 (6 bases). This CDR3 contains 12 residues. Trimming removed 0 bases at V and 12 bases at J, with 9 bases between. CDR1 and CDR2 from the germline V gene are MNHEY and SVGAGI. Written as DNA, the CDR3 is TGTGCCAGCAGTTACTCCGGGACTTTGCAGTTCTTC. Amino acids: CASSYSGTLQFF.

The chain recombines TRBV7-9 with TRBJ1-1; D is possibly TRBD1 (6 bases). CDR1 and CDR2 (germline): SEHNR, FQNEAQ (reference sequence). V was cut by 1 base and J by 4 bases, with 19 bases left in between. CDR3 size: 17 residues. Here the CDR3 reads CASSLVQGLRESTEAFF. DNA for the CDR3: TGTGCCAGCAGCTTAGTACAGGGTTTACGTGAAAGCACTGAAGCTTTCTTT.

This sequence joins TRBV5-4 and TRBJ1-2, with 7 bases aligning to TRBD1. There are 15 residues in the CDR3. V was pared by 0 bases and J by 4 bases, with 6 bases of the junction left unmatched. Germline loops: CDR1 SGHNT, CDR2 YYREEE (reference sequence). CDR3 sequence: CASSLEPDRVYGYTF. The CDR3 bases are TGTGCCAGCAGCTTGGAGCCTGACAGGGTCTATGGCTACACCTTC.

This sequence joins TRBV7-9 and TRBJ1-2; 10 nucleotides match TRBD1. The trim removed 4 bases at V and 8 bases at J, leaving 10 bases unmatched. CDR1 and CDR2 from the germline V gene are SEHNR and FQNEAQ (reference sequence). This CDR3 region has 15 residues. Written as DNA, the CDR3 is TGTGCCAGCAGCTCGCAGACAGGGGGCTATGAAGGCTACACCTTC. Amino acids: CASSSQTGGYEGYTF. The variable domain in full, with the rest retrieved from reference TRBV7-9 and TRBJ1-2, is DTGVSQNPRHKITKRGQNVTFRCDPISEHNRLYWYRQTLGQGPEFLTYFQNEAQLEKSRLLSDRFSAERPKGSFSTLEIQRTEQGDSAMYLCASSSQTGGYEGYTFGSGTRLTVV.

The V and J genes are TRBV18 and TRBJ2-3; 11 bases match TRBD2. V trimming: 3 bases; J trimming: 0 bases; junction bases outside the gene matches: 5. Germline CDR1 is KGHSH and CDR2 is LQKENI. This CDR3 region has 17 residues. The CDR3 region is CASSPRGLAASTDTQYF. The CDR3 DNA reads TGTGCCAGCTCACCTCGGGGACTAGCGGCTAGCACAGATACGCAGTATTTT.

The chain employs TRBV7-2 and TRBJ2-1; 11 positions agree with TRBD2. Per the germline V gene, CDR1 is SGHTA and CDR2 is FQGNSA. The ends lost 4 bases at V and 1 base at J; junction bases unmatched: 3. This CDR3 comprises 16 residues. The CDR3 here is CASSSLAGGSYNEQFF. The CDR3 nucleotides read TGTGCCAGCAGCTCCTTAGCGGGAGGGTCCTACAATGAGCAGTTCTTC.

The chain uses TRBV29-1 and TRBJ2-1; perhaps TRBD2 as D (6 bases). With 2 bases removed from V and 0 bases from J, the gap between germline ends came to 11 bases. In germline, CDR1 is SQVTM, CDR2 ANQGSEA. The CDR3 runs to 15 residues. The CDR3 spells CSVELAVSSYNEQFF. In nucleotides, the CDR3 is TGCAGCGTTGAATTAGCGGTAAGCTCCTACAATGAGCAGTTCTTC.

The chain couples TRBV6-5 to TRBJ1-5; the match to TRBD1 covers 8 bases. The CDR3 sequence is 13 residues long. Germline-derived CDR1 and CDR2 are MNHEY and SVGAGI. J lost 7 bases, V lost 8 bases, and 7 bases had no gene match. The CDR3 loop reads CASGTGPGQPQHF. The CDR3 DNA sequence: TGTGCCAGCGGGACAGGTCCGGGGCAGCCCCAGCATTTT.

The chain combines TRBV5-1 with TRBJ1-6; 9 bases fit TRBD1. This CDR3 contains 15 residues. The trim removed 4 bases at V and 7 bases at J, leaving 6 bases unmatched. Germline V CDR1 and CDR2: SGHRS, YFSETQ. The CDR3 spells CASSHPGQGNSPLHF. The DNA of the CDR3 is TGCGCCAGCAGCCATCCGGGACAGGGAAATTCACCCCTCCACTTT.

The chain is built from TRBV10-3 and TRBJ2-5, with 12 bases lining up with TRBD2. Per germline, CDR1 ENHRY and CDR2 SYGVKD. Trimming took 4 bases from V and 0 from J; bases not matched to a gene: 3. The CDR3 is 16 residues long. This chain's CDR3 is CAISGTSGKYQETQYF. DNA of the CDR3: TGTGCCATCAGTGGGACTAGCGGGAAGTACCAAGAGACCCAGTACTTC.

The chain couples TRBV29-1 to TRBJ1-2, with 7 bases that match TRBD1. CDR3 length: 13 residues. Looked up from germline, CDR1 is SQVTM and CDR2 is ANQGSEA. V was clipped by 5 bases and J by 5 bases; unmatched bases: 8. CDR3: CSVRDRVRYGYTF. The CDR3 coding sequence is TGCAGCGTTCGAGACAGGGTCCGGTATGGCTACACCTTC.

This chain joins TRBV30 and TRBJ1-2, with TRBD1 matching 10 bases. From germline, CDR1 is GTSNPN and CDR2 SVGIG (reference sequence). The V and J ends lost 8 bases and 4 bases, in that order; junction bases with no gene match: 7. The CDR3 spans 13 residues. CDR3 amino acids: CAGPRDRGYGYTF. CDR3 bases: TGTGCCGGGCCCCGGGACAGGGGCTATGGCTACACCTTC.

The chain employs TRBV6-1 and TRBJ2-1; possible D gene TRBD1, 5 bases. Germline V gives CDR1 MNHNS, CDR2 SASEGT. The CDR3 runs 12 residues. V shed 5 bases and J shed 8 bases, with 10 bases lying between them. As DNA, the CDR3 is TGTGCCAGCAGTTCAGGGATATATGAGCAGTTCTTC. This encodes CASSSGIYEQFF.

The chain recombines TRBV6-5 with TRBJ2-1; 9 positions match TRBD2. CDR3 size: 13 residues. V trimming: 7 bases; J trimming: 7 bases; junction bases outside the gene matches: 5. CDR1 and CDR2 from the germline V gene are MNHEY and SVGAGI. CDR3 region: CASIPSGTNEQFF. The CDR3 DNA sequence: TGTGCCAGCATTCCTAGCGGGACGAATGAGCAGTTCTTC.

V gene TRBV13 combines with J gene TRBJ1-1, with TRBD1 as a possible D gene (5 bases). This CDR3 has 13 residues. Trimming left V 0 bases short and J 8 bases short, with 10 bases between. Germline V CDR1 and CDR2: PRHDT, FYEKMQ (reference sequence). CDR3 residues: CASSLGQGGEAFF. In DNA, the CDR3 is TGTGCCAGCAGCTTAGGCCAGGGCGGCGAAGCTTTCTTT.

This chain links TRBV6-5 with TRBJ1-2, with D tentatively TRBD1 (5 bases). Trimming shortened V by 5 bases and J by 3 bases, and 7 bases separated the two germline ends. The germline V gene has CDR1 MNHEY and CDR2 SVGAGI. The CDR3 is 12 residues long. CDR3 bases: TGTGCCAGCAGTGAAGGGGACTATGGCTACACCTTC. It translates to CASSEGDYGYTF.

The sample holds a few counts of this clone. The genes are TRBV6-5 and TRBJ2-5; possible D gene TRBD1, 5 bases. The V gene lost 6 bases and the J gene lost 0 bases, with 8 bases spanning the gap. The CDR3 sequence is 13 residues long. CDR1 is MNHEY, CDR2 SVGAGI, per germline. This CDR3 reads CASSTRDQETQYF. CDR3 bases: TGTGCCAGCAGCACCAGGGACCAAGAGACCCAGTACTTC.

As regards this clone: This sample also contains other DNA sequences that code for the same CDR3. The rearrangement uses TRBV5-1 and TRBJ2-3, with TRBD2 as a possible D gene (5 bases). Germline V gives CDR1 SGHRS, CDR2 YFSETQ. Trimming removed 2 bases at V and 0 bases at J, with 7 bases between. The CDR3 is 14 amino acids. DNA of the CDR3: TGCGCCAGCAGCTTAGGAGGTAGCACAGATACGCAGTATTTT. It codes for CASSLGGSTDTQYF.

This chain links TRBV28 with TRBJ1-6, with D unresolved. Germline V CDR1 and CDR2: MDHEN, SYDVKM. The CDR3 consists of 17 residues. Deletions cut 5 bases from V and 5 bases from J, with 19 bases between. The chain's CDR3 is CASSQSSSSIDNSPLHF. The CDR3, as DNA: TGTGCCAGCAGTCAATCATCGTCCTCCATAGATAATTCACCCCTCCACTTT.

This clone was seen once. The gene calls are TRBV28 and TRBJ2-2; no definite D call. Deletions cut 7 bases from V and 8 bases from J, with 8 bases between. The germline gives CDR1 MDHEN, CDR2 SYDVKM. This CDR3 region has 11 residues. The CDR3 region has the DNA TGTGCCAGCACCTCCCAGGGGGAGCTGTTTTTT. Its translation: CASTSQGELFF.

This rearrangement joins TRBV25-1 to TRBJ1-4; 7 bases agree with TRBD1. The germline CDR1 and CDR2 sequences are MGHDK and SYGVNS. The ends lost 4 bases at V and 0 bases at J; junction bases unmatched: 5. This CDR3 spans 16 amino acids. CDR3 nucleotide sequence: TGTGCCAGCAGTGGAAACAGGGGTGCAACTAATGAAAAACTGTTTTTT. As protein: CASSGNRGATNEKLFF. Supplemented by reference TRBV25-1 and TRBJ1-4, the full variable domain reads EADIYQTPRYLVIGTGKKITLECSQTMGHDKMYWYQQDPGMELHLIHYSYGVNSTEKGDLSSESTVSRIRTEHFPLTLESARPSHTSQYLCASSGNRGATNEKLFFGSGTQLSVL.

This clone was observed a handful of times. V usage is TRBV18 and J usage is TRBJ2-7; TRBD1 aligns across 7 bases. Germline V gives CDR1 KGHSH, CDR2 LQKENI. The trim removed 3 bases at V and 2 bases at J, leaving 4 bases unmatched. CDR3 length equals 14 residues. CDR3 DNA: TGTGCCAGCTCACCTTCGACAGGGCCCTACGAGCAGTACTTC. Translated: CASSPSTGPYEQYF.

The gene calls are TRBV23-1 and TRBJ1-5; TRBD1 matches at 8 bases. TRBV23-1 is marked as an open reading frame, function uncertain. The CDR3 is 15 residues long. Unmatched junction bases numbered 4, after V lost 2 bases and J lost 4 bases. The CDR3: CASSQPGTGNQPQHF. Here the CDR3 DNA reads TGCGCCAGCAGTCAACCCGGGACAGGTAATCAGCCCCAGCATTTT.

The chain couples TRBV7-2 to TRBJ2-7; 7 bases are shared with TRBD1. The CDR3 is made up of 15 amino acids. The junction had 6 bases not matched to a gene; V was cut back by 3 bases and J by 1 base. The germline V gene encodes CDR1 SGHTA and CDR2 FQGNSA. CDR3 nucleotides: TGTGCCAGCAGCTTTGACAGGGCGTCTTCCTACGAGCAGTACGTC. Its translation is CASSFDRASSYEQYV.

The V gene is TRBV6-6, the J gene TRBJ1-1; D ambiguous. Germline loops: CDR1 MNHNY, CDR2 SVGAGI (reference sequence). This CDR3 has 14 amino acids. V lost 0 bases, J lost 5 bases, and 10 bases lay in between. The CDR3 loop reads CASSYSTRETEAFF. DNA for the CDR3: TGTGCCAGCAGTTACTCGACTCGGGAAACTGAAGCTTTCTTT.

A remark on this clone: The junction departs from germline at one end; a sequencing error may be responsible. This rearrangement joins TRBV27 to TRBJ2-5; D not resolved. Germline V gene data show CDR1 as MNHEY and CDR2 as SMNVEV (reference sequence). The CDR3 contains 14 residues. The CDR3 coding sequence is TGTGTCAGCAGTTTACTCGGAGATCGGGAGACCCAGTACTTC. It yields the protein CVSSLLGDRETQYF.